A selection of T cell receptor beta chains follows, all from one sample in a study of OX40 agonist ivuxolimab in advanced cancers. TCRdb keeps only in-frame clones here, not all; method: immunoSEQ multiplex PCR. The table has more than 50,000 clones, 79% seen once; the top ten hold under 3%. The material sequenced was CD4+ or CD8+ T cells sorted from blood, taken in a trial of the OX40 agonist ivuxolimab. Every receptor here comes from an adult with an advanced solid tumor such as melanoma, head and neck, liver or kidney cancer. Each CDR3 is given with its conserved first and last residue. The order of the fields is V gene, J gene, D gene, clone size, CDR3 DNA, CDR3 protein. A D gene is named only where the DNA matches it firmly. Size tells how often a clone was seen (once, few, many) or the class of an expanded clone, and some rows leave it out.

V: TRBV6-1; J: TRBJ2-5; D: TRBD2; size: -; DNA: TGTGCCAGCAGACCCGGACTAGCGGGAGAGACCCAGTACTTC; CDR3: CASRPGLAGETQYF
V: TRBV7-9; J: TRBJ1-4; D: TRBD1; size: once; DNA: TGTGCCAGCAGCCCGGACAGGGGGTATAATGAAAAACTGTTTTTT; CDR3: CASSPDRGYNEKLFF
V: TRBV11-3; J: TRBJ2-5; D: -; size: -; DNA: TGTGCCAGCAGCCCCAACCTACAGGGTCACCAGTACTTC; CDR3: CASSPNLQGHQYF
V: TRBV7-6; J: TRBJ1-5; D: -; size: -; DNA: TGTGCCAGCAGCCTAACAGGGATAGGTCAGCCCCAGCATTTT; CDR3: CASSLTGIGQPQHF
V: TRBV14; J: TRBJ1-4; D: -; size: -; DNA: TGTGCCAGCAGCCAACTGTCGAGTGAAAAACTGTTTTTT; CDR3: CASSQLSSEKLFF
V: TRBV19; J: TRBJ1-5; D: TRBD1; size: -; DNA: TGTGCCAGTAGCTCCCCTTTCGGGACAGGTTACAATCAGCCCCAGCATTTT; CDR3: CASSSPFGTGYNQPQHF
V: TRBV28; J: TRBJ2-5; D: TRBD1; size: -; DNA: TGTGCCAGCAAAAAGGACAGGGTTAGGTCCAGGTGGCGGGAGACCCAGTACTTC; CDR3: CASKKDRVRSRWRETQYF
V: TRBV7-2; J: TRBJ2-3; D: TRBD2; size: -; DNA: TGTGCCAGCAGCTCCAGGACTAGAACAGATACGCAGTATTTT; CDR3: CASSSRTRTDTQYF
V: TRBV5-1; J: TRBJ1-3; D: -; size: -; DNA: TGCGCCAGCAGCCCGGGCCAGGGGCGCGGAAACACCATATATTTT; CDR3: CASSPGQGRGNTIYF
V: TRBV11-3; J: TRBJ1-5; D: -; size: -; DNA: TGTGCCAGCAGCCCCGAGGCCCTGGGCCAGCCCCAGCATTTT; CDR3: CASSPEALGQPQHF
V: TRBV5-3; J: TRBJ2-7; D: TRBD1; size: -; DNA: TGTGCCAGAAGCTTGAGGGACAGGAGGTTCTACGAGCAGTACTTC; CDR3: CARSLRDRRFYEQYF
V: TRBV6-1; J: TRBJ2-1; D: -; size: -; DNA: TGTGCCAGCAGTGAAGCGTACGGAAGGGGATATGGTGAGCAGTTCTTC; CDR3: CASSEAYGRGYGEQFF
V: TRBV5-1; J: TRBJ1-4; D: -; size: -; DNA: TGCGCCAGCAGCGCTCTCAGTGCAACTAATGAAAAACTGTTTTTT; CDR3: CASSALSATNEKLFF
V: TRBV18; J: TRBJ2-1; D: TRBD1; size: -; DNA: TGTGCCAGCTCAAGGGTTGGTGACAGGGAGTTGAATGAGCAGTTCTTC; CDR3: CASSRVGDRELNEQFF
V: TRBV7-2; J: TRBJ1-2; D: TRBD1; size: -; DNA: TGTGCCAGCAGCTTAGACAGGGGGAACTATGGCTACACCTTC; CDR3: CASSLDRGNYGYTF
V: TRBV7-3; J: TRBJ1-6; D: -; size: -; DNA: TGTGCCAGCAGCTTAGTGTCTCAGGGAGGTTCACCCCTCCACTTT; CDR3: CASSLVSQGGSPLHF
V: TRBV27; J: TRBJ1-2; D: TRBD1; size: -; DNA: TGTGCCAGCAGTGCATGGGACAGGCTCTCCTATGGCTACACCTTC; CDR3: CASSAWDRLSYGYTF
V: TRBV18; J: TRBJ2-6; D: TRBD1; size: once; DNA: TGTGCCAGCTCACCAACTCATATGCCCTTGGACAGGACCTCTGGGGCCAACGTCCTGACTTTC; CDR3: CASSPTHMPLDRTSGANVLTF
V: TRBV9; J: TRBJ1-2; D: -; size: -; DNA: TGTGCCAGCAGCGTCCGAGGGAACTATGGCTACACCTTC; CDR3: CASSVRGNYGYTF
V: TRBV9; J: TRBJ2-2; D: TRBD1; size: once; DNA: TGTGCCAGCAGCCCTAGACAGGGGGCGAGCACCGGGGAGCTGTTTTTT; CDR3: CASSPRQGASTGELFF
V: TRBV19; J: TRBJ2-5; D: -; size: -; DNA: TGTGCCAGTAGTATAGCTTCGATAGGGGGAGAGACCCAGTACTTC; CDR3: CASSIASIGGETQYF
V: TRBV19; J: TRBJ1-6; D: TRBD1; size: -; DNA: TGTGCCAGTAGTTCTCCCTCGACAGGGTTGAAGTCACCCCTCCACTTT; CDR3: CASSSPSTGLKSPLHF
V: TRBV29-1; J: TRBJ2-5; D: -; size: -; DNA: TGCAGCGTTGTGGAGTGGGCCCGAGAGACCCAGTACTTC; CDR3: CSVVEWARETQYF
V: TRBV9; J: TRBJ2-7; D: -; size: -; DNA: TGTGCCAGCAGCGTCGACCCATTCTCCTACGAGCAGTACTTC; CDR3: CASSVDPFSYEQYF
V: TRBV7-9; J: TRBJ2-3; D: -; size: -; DNA: TGTGCCAGCAGCACGCACCTAGGGACAGATACGCAGTATTTT; CDR3: CASSTHLGTDTQYF
V: TRBV18; J: TRBJ1-4; D: TRBD1; size: -; DNA: TGTGCCAGCTCACTCGACAGGGGTCATGAAAAACTGTTTTTT; CDR3: CASSLDRGHEKLFF
V: TRBV6-6; J: TRBJ1-1; D: -; size: -; DNA: TGTGCCAGCAGTACCAGGGGACTCACTGAAGCTTTCTTT; CDR3: CASSTRGLTEAFF
V: TRBV7-7; J: TRBJ2-5; D: -; size: -; DNA: TGTGCCAGCAGCTCGAGTGGGACGGGGGGCCGAGAGACCCAGTACTTC; CDR3: CASSSSGTGGRETQYF
V: TRBV1; J: TRBJ2-1; D: -; size: -; DNA: TGCACCAGCAGCCAAGATACGGGGGCTAATGAGCAGTTCTTC; CDR3: CTSSQDTGANEQFF
V: TRBV4-3; J: TRBJ2-5; D: -; size: -; DNA: TGCGCCAGCAGCCAAGATCTAAGGGAGACCCAGTACTTC; CDR3: CASSQDLRETQYF
V: TRBV7-2; J: TRBJ2-7; D: -; size: -; DNA: TGTGCCAGCAGCTTAGAGTACAGCTCCTACGAGCAGTACTTC; CDR3: CASSLEYSSYEQYF